This T cell receptor beta chain was captured by sequencing in a study of cytomegalovirus exposure and HLA in healthy donors. For the study at large: Caucasian-associated ancestry cluster membership applied to around 76% of nearly 400 genotyped donors.

General study findings and limits: Among the CMV-associated chains, a few were confirmed in vitro as specific for CMV antigens.

Sampled while nominally healthy, donors likely had unrecorded immune exposures. Both 60 Vbeta primers and 13 Jbeta primers went into the PCR. The data were produced by immunoSEQ multiplex PCR, yet TCRdb's version contains in-frame clones alone and is incomplete. The sample lists roughly 230,000 clones; around 90% were seen once. This clone was counted a few times. The antigen remains unidentified. This receptor was taken from a girl aged 2-10 years in good health and CMV-seronegative. The sequenced material came from PBMCs.

CDR3 sequence: CAISESRSGSTDTQYF. The CDR3 DNA sequence: TGTGCCATCAGTGAGTCTCGGAGCGGGAGCACAGATACGCAGTATTTT. This chain uses TRBV10-3 with TRBJ2-3; TRBD2 might be the D (6 bases). Trimming shortened V by 0 bases and J by 0 bases, and 10 bases separated the two germline ends. CDR1 is ENHRY and CDR2 is SYGVKD in the germline V gene. The CDR3 loop spans 16 amino acids.